This TCR beta chain was sequenced in a study of blood T cell repertoires in COVID-19. In the study overall: PBMCs, B-cell-depleted T cells, or T cells provided the cDNA or gDNA that made up the material.

Original processing methods: Using reference gene primer amplification, nucleated cell counts were estimated. Assay used: immunoSEQ multiplex PCR; TCRdb lists only in-frame clones, some missing. V, J and clone size are those of that table, while D and trimming were read from the DNA. The profile covers 150,000 or so clones, with around 79% appearing a single time and 4% to 5% taken by the ten largest. Germline assignment: CDR1 SGHRS and CDR2 YFSETQ. CDR3 size: 14 residues. V dropped 5 bases and J dropped 1; count of bases not matched to a gene: 5. V is TRBV5-1 and J is TRBJ1-1; TRBD1 aligns across 7 bases. This TCR was recovered from a woman in her 70s with COVID-19, enrolled during active disease. Sequenced material: peripheral blood. The CDR3 nucleotides read TGCGCCAGCAGTTTCCACAGGGGGAACACTGAAGCTTTCTTT. Protein: CASSFHRGNTEAFF.